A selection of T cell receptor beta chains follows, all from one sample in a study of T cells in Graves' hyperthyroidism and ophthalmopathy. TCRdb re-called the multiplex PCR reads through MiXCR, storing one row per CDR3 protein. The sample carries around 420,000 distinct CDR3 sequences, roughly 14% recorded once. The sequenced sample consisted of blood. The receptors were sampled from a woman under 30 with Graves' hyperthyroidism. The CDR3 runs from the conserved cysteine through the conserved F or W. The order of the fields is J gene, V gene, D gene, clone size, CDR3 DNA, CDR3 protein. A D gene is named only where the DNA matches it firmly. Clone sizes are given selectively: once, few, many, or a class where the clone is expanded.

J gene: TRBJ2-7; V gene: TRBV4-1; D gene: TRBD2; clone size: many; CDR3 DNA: TGCGCCAGCAGCCTTCAGCGGGGGGCCTACGAGCAGTACTTC; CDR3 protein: CASSLQRGAYEQYF
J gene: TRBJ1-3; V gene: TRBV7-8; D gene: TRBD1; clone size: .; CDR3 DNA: TGTGCCAGCCGACAGGGAGCTGGAAACACCATATATTTT; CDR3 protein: CASRQGAGNTIYF
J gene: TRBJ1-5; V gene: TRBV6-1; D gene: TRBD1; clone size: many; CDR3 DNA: TGTGCCAGCGAACGGACAGGACATCAGCCCCAGCATTTT; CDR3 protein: CASERTGHQPQHF
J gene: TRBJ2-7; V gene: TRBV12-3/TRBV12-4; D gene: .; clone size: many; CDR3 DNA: TGTGCCAGCAGTTTGTGGGGGGCCCGGAGCTCCTACGAGCAGTACTTC; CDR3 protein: CASSLWGARSSYEQYF
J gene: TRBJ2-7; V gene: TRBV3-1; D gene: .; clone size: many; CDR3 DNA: TGTGCCAGCAGCCAAAAGTTTGTCTCCTACGAGCAGTACTTC; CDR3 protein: CASSQKFVSYEQYF
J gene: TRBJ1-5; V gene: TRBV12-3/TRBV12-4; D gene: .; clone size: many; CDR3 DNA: TGTGCCAGCAGTTTAGGGCAGGGGCATCAGCCCCAGCATTTT; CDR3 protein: CASSLGQGHQPQHF
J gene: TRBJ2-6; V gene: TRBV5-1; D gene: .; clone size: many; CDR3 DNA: TGCGCCAGCAGCTTGGGAGCGGTTACTGGGGCCAACGTCCTGACTTTC; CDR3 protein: CASSLGAVTGANVLTF
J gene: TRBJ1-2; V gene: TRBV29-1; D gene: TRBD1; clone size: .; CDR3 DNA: TGCAGCGTTGCCACAGGGGTCCCGTATGGCTACACCTTC; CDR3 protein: CSVATGVPYGYTF
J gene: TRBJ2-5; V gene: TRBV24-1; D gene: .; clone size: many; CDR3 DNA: TGTGCCACCAGTGAATCCGGGACAAAAAAGGAGACCCAGTACTTC; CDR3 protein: CATSESGTKKETQYF
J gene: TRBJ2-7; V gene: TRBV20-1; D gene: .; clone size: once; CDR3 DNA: TGCAGTGCAGGGACGCCTACGGGGGAGCAGTACTTC; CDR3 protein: CSAGTPTGEQYF
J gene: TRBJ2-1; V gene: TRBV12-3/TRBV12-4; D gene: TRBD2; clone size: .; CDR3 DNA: TGTGCCAGCAGACTTCCTCGGACTAGCGGGATTTACGATGAGCAGTTCTTC; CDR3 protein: CASRLPRTSGIYDEQFF
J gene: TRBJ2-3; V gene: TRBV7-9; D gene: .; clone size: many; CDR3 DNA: TGTGCCAGCAGCTCGGGACTTAGCACAGATACGCAGTATTTT; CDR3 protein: CASSSGLSTDTQYF
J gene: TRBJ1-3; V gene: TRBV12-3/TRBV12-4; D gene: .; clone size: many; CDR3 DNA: TGTGCCAGCACCCTCATGTCGCTTGGGACCACCATATATTTT; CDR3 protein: CASTLMSLGTTIYF
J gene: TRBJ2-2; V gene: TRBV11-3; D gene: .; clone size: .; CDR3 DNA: TGTGCCAGCAGCCTTACCACGGCCGGGGAGCTGTTTTTT; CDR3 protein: CASSLTTAGELFF
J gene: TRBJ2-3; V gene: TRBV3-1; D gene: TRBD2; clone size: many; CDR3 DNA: TGTGCCAGCAGCCCTATCCCCAAGGGAGGGCCTACAGATACGCAGTATTTT; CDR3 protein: CASSPIPKGGPTDTQYF
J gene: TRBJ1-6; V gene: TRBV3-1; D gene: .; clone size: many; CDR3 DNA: TGTGCCAGCGCCGGGATCGGGTATAATTCACCCCTCCACTTT; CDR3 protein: CASAGIGYNSPLHF
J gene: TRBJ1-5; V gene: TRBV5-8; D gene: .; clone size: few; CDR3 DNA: TGTGCCAGCAGCTTGGGGGGAGATAGCAATCAGCCCCAGCATTTT; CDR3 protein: CASSLGGDSNQPQHF
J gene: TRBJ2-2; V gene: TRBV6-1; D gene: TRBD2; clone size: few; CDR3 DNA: TGTGCCAGCACCTCTAGCGGGGGTAACACCGGGGAGCTGTTTTTT; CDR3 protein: CASTSSGGNTGELFF
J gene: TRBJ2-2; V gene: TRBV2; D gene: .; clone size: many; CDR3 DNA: TGTGCCTCCACACCAGAGAGACAGCGGAACAGGGAGCTGTTTTTT; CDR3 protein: CASTPERQRNRELFF
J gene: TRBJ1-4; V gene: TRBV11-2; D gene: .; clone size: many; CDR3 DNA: TGTGCCAGCAGCCTCACAGGGTGGGGTGAAAAACTGTTTTTT; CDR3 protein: CASSLTGWGEKLFF